The 11 T cell receptor beta chains below all came from one sample that was sequenced in a study of T cell responses to AZD1222 COVID-19 vaccine (dated by TCRdb to the early 2020s). Taken with the paper, the label for time point translates to: about 28 days (+/-7) after the second vaccine dose. Receptor libraries were prepared by the immunoSEQ multiplex PCR assay. TCRdb holds this immuneACCESS table with in-frame rearrangements only. Some clones are missing; in checked studies, unresolved V genes explain under half, and the rest has no known cause. The sample profile shows approximately 170,000 clones; 92% of them were found once. The ten top clones hold less than 1.3% of the sample. This sample comprised peripheral blood, obtained 28 days after the second AZD1222 dose. These receptors all come from an adult who received the AZD1222 COVID-19 vaccine.

This clone came up a few times. The chain couples TRBV9 to TRBJ2-3, with 12 bases fitting TRBD2. Germline values: CDR1 SGDLS, CDR2 YYNGEE. The V segment lost 4 bases and the J segment 2 bases; nucleotides outside the gene matches: 5. The CDR3 spans 16 residues. CDR3 residues: CASSSSGGVLTDTQYF. The CDR3 DNA reads as TGTGCCAGCAGCTCTAGCGGGGGGGTGCTCACAGATACGCAGTATTTT. Full variable domain (outside the CDR3, taken from reference TRBV9 and TRBJ2-3): DSGVTQTPKHLITATGQRVTLRCSPRSGDLSVYWYQQSLDQGLQFLIQYYNGEERAKGNILERFSAQQFPDLHSELNLSSLELGDSALYFCASSSSGGVLTDTQYFGPGTRLTVL.

This rearrangement joins TRBV12-5 to TRBJ1-1, with D uncertain. Trimming took 1 base from V and 8 from J, leaving 8 bases between them. The CDR3 is 12 residues long. Germline CDR1 and CDR2: LGHNT and FRNRAP. The CDR3 nucleotides read TGTGCTAGTGGTTTGGAGCAGACCGAAGCTTTCTTT. It translates to CASGLEQTEAFF.

The CDR3 protein is CASSQDRSTSGGYTDTQYF. The DNA of the CDR3 is TGTGCCAGCAGCCAAGACCGGAGTACTAGCGGGGGGTACACAGATACGCAGTATTTT. The V and J genes are TRBV4-2 and TRBJ2-3; TRBD2 matches 12 bases. V lost 0 bases to trimming and J lost 2 bases; unmatched junction nucleotides: 9. The CDR3 has 19 residues. Germline V lookup: CDR1 LGHNA, CDR2 YNFKEQ.

Within the sample, this clone is medium-sized (0.01 to 0.1%). This rearrangement joins TRBV2 to TRBJ1-1; TRBD1 agrees at 8 bases. Per the germline V gene, CDR1 is SNHLY and CDR2 is FYNNEI. With 4 bases clipped from V and 4 bases from J, the junction kept 5 bases outside the gene matches. CDR3 length: 14 residues. CDR3 loop: CASSAGQGATEAFF. In DNA form, the CDR3 reads TGTGCCAGCAGTGCAGGACAGGGTGCCACTGAAGCTTTCTTT.

The V call is TRBV5-1, the J call TRBJ1-1; 9 bases agree with TRBD1. Germline CDR1 SGHRS, CDR2 YFSETQ. V trimming: 3 bases; J trimming: 5 bases; junction bases outside the gene matches: 2. The length of the CDR3 is 13 residues. The CDR3 region is CASSWTGETEAFF. DNA for the CDR3: TGCGCCAGCAGCTGGACAGGGGAGACTGAAGCTTTCTTT.

This chain links TRBV14 with TRBJ1-2, with D uncertain. From germline, CDR1 is SGHDN and CDR2 FVKESK. Between the trimmed V and J ends, which lost 5 bases and 10 bases, there was a span of 14 bases. This CDR3 spans 12 amino acids. CDR3 loop: CASSFNPGVYTF. The CDR3 DNA is TGTGCCAGCAGCTTTAATCCGGGAGTCTACACCTTC.

The J gene is TRBJ1-1, the V gene TRBV27; 10 bases are a match to TRBD1. Germline V gene sequence: CDR1 MNHEY, CDR2 SMNVEV (reference sequence). The CDR3 sequence is 17 residues long. The V gene end was trimmed by 3 bases and the J gene end by 3 bases; junction bases not matched to a gene: 10. This CDR3 reads CASSLTGTGDGDTEAFF. Here the CDR3 DNA reads TGTGCCAGCAGTTTGACCGGGACAGGGGATGGGGACACTGAAGCTTTCTTT.

The rearrangement joins TRBV27 to TRBJ1-5; D is undetermined. Trimming left V 8 bases short and J 3 bases short, with 11 bases between. Germline-derived CDR1 and CDR2 are MNHEY and SMNVEV (reference sequence). CDR3 length equals 13 residues. CDR3 bases: TGTGCCAGCGGTTCGGATATCAATCAGCCCCAGCATTTT. Encoded protein: CASGSDINQPQHF.

The chain carries TRBV6-5 and TRBJ1-1, with no clear D. The V gene's germline CDR1 is MNHEY and CDR2 SVGAGI. The CDR3 covers 14 residues. V shed 6 bases and J shed 4 bases, with 15 bases lying between them. This CDR3 is CASSLAPRVTEAFF. The CDR3 bases are TGTGCCAGCAGCTTGGCCCCGAGGGTCACTGAAGCTTTCTTT.

This rearrangement joins TRBV6-5 to TRBJ1-3, with D perhaps TRBD1 (6 bases). The CDR3 sequence is 16 residues long. The V end lost 0 bases, the J end lost 7 bases, and 16 bases lay between the germline ends. Germline V gene data show CDR1 as MNHEY and CDR2 as SVGAGI. CDR3 loop: CASSYSGQGRGNTIYF. The CDR3 DNA follows: TGTGCCAGCAGTTACTCGGGGCAGGGGCGAGGCAACACCATATATTTT.

The chain combines TRBV27 with TRBJ1-6; 10 bases line up with TRBD1. The germline V gene has CDR1 MNHEY and CDR2 SMNVEV (reference sequence). The junction had 5 bases not matched to a gene; V was cut back by 4 bases and J by 8 bases. The CDR3 runs 15 residues. In DNA, the CDR3 is TGTGCCAGCAGTTCTCCGGGACAGGGGTATTCACCCCTCCACTTT. It specifies CASSSPGQGYSPLHF.